The TCR beta chain described here comes from a study of cytomegalovirus exposure and HLA in healthy donors. The CDR3 covers 14 residues. Germline CDR1 is MRHNA and CDR2 is SNTAGT. Trimming pared 3 bases from V and 7 bases from J, leaving 13 bases between. Using immunoSEQ multiplex PCR, the repertoire was profiled, and TCRdb retains in-frame clones only, with some absent. This table holds 150,000 to 200,000 clones, roughly 77% found once. The donors were part of the validation cohort, which consisted of some 120 subjects and was separate from the first cohort of 666 subjects. To note about this clone: Its antigen is still unknown.

Overall study results and limits: The study put 150 or so TCR beta chains on its list as cytomegalovirus-associated. Specific recognition of CMV antigens was confirmed in vitro for a few chains (all CMV-associated). Many donors shared some public TCRs, even though most TCR sequences were rare.

This chain links TRBV6-4 with TRBJ1-5, with D maybe TRBD1 (6 bases). The TCR was taken from a woman aged 30 to 39 in good health and CMV-seronegative. Source material: PBMCs. The CDR3 region is CASSEQGIGQPQHF. The DNA of the CDR3 is TGTGCCAGCAGTGAGCAGGGGATTGGACAGCCCCAGCATTTT.